A selection of T cell receptor beta chains follows, all from one sample in a study of neoadjuvant anti-PD-1 for oral cavity cancer. The method was immunoSEQ multiplex PCR; TCRdb's version includes in-frame clones alone and lacks a portion of them. The repertoire has 15,000 to 20,000 clones, roughly 70% of them found once; the top ten carry roughly 2.8%. The sample in question was PBMCs, obtained before nivolumab (anti-PD-1) treatment. These receptors were obtained from a person aged 35-79 years with oral cavity squamous cell carcinoma. Both conserved end residues are part of each CDR3. A D gene is named only where the DNA matches it firmly. A clone size is listed for some rows: how often the clone was seen (once, few, many), or a class if it is expanded.

D: .
J: TRBJ1-5
size: .
V: TRBV28
CDR3: CASSLRTGTYSNQPQHF
DNA: TGTGCCAGCAGTTTACGAACAGGGACTTATAGCAATCAGCCCCAGCATTTT

D: TRBD2
J: TRBJ2-2
size: .
V: TRBV9
CDR3: CASSVEAGMGELFF
DNA: TGTGCCAGCAGCGTAGAAGCGGGGATGGGGGAGCTGTTTTTT

D: .
J: TRBJ1-1
size: .
V: TRBV5-1
CDR3: CASSHGTADNTEAFF
DNA: TGCGCCAGCAGCCATGGGACGGCGGATAACACTGAAGCTTTCTTT

D: .
J: TRBJ1-3
size: .
V: TRBV6-5
CDR3: CASSVTGPSGNTIYF
DNA: TGTGCCAGCAGTGTGACAGGACCCTCTGGAAACACCATATATTTT

D: TRBD2
J: TRBJ2-1
size: few
V: TRBV19
CDR3: CASSPGTSGGNEQFF
DNA: TGTGCCAGTAGTCCCGGGACTAGCGGTGGGAATGAGCAGTTCTTC

D: .
J: TRBJ1-4
size: few
V: TRBV28
CDR3: CASREQGSEKLFF
DNA: TGTGCCAGCAGGGAACAGGGAAGTGAAAAACTGTTTTTT

D: .
J: TRBJ1-1
size: .
V: TRBV25-1
CDR3: CASGGKGMNTEAFF
DNA: TGTGCCAGCGGGGGGAAGGGGATGAACACTGAAGCTTTCTTT

D: .
J: TRBJ2-7
size: .
V: TRBV2
CDR3: CASSSAYEQYF
DNA: TGTGCCAGCAGTTCCGCCTACGAGCAGTACTTC

D: .
J: TRBJ2-4
size: .
V: TRBV10-2
CDR3: CASSENRGKNIQYF
DNA: TGCGCCAGCAGTGAGAATCGCGGTAAAAACATTCAGTACTTC

D: .
J: TRBJ2-2
size: few
V: TRBV10-3
CDR3: CAISASANTGELFF
DNA: TGTGCCATCAGTGCATCTGCTAACACCGGGGAGCTGTTTTTT

D: .
J: TRBJ2-2
size: .
V: TRBV9
CDR3: CASSPGGRNTGELFF
DNA: TGTGCCAGCAGCCCTGGGGGGCGAAACACCGGGGAGCTGTTTTTT

D: .
J: TRBJ2-2
size: .
V: TRBV2
CDR3: CASSVTVVGELFF
DNA: TGTGCCAGCAGTGTGACGGTGGTCGGGGAGCTGTTTTTT

D: .
J: TRBJ1-1
size: .
V: TRBV6-5
CDR3: CASSSILNTEAFF
DNA: TGTGCCAGCAGTTCAATCTTGAACACTGAAGCTTTCTTT

D: TRBD1
J: TRBJ2-3
size: .
V: TRBV2
CDR3: CASSPGQGPTDTQYF
DNA: TGTGCCAGCTCGCCCGGACAGGGGCCCACAGATACGCAGTATTTT

D: TRBD1
J: TRBJ2-7
size: .
V: TRBV4-2
CDR3: CASRPGQGSYEQYF
DNA: TGTGCCAGCAGGCCGGGACAGGGATCCTACGAGCAGTACTTC

D: TRBD1
J: TRBJ2-7
size: .
V: TRBV27
CDR3: CASGTGYHEQYF
DNA: TGTGCCAGTGGGACAGGGTACCACGAGCAGTACTTC

D: .
J: TRBJ1-1
size: .
V: TRBV7-9
CDR3: CASSLAPSQGEAFF
DNA: TGTGCCAGCAGCTTAGCGCCGAGCCAGGGTGAAGCTTTCTTT

D: TRBD1
J: TRBJ2-7
size: .
V: TRBV2
CDR3: CASSQPGQGNEQYF
DNA: TGTGCCAGCAGTCAGCCGGGACAGGGCAACGAGCAGTACTTC

D: .
J: TRBJ2-2
size: once
V: TRBV7-2
CDR3: CASSPQGDTGELFF
DNA: TGTGCCAGCAGCCCACAGGGTGACACCGGGGAGCTGTTTTTT

D: .
J: TRBJ2-5
size: .
V: TRBV5-6
CDR3: CASSPLAMDFRGETQYF
DNA: TGTGCCAGCAGCCCCCTCGCCATGGACTTTAGGGGAGAGACCCAGTACTTC

D: .
J: TRBJ2-7
size: .
V: TRBV6-1
CDR3: CASSGAPGSVQYF
DNA: TGTGCCAGCAGTGGGGCTCCCGGATCTGTGCAGTACTTC

D: .
J: TRBJ2-2
size: .
V: TRBV7-2
CDR3: CASSFTDYLTGELFF
DNA: TGTGCCAGCAGCTTTACGGACTACCTCACCGGGGAGCTGTTTTTT

D: .
J: TRBJ2-2
size: few
V: TRBV6-6
CDR3: CASSYPPATGELFF
DNA: TGTGCCAGCAGTTACCCCCCCGCCACCGGGGAGCTGTTTTTT

D: .
J: TRBJ2-4
size: .
V: TRBV7-6
CDR3: CASSLALEGNIQYF
DNA: TGTGCCAGCAGCTTAGCGCTGGAGGGAAACATTCAGTACTTC

D: .
J: TRBJ2-7
size: .
V: TRBV6-1
CDR3: CASREPGSAAGEQYF
DNA: TGTGCCAGCAGAGAACCGGGGTCAGCGGCGGGGGAGCAGTACTTC

D: TRBD1
J: TRBJ1-4
size: .
V: TRBV5-1
CDR3: CASSVTGGPTNEKLFF
DNA: TGCGCCAGCAGCGTGACAGGGGGTCCAACTAATGAAAAACTGTTTTTT

D: .
J: TRBJ1-4
size: few
V: TRBV19
CDR3: CASSIRMDEKLFF
DNA: TGTGCCAGTAGTATACGAATGGATGAAAAACTGTTTTTT

D: .
J: TRBJ1-4
size: .
V: TRBV29-1
CDR3: CSVGGLAGDEKLFF
DNA: TGCAGCGTTGGCGGGCTGGCAGGGGACGAAAAACTGTTTTTT

D: .
J: TRBJ1-6
size: .
V: TRBV6-5
CDR3: CASSYPTTGSPLHF
DNA: TGTGCCAGCAGTTACCCTACCACGGGATCACCCCTCCACTTT

D: .
J: TRBJ1-4
size: .
V: TRBV11-2
CDR3: CASSFGRREKLFF
DNA: TGTGCCAGCAGCTTTGGGCGGAGGGAAAAACTGTTTTTT

D: TRBD1
J: TRBJ2-7
size: .
V: TRBV5-6
CDR3: CASSSPTGYLEYF
DNA: TGTGCCAGCAGCTCACCGACAGGGTATTTGGAGTACTTC

D: TRBD2
J: TRBJ2-5
size: once
V: TRBV5-4
CDR3: CASSPGTSGLGVETQYF
DNA: TGTGCCAGCAGCCCCGGGACTAGCGGACTCGGGGTGGAGACCCAGTACTTC

D: .
J: TRBJ2-7
size: .
V: TRBV5-4
CDR3: CASSLGGAEYEQYF
DNA: TGTGCCAGCAGCTTGGGAGGGGCCGAATACGAGCAGTACTTC

D: TRBD1
J: TRBJ1-3
size: .
V: TRBV30
CDR3: CAWSVTRGTGASSGNTIYF
DNA: TGTGCCTGGAGTGTTACTAGGGGGACAGGTGCGAGCTCTGGAAACACCATATATTTT

D: TRBD1
J: TRBJ1-1
size: .
V: TRBV6-5
CDR3: CASSIGTGFFTEAFF
DNA: TGTGCCAGCAGCATTGGGACAGGGTTTTTCACTGAAGCTTTCTTT

D: .
J: TRBJ2-2
size: .
V: TRBV11-1
CDR3: CASSYRQGGTGGELFF
DNA: TGTGCCAGCAGCTACCGACAGGGAGGGACGGGCGGGGAGCTGTTTTTT

D: TRBD1
J: TRBJ2-7
size: .
V: TRBV5-5
CDR3: CASSLAGTDYYEQYF
DNA: TGTGCCAGCAGCTTGGCCGGGACAGATTACTACGAGCAGTACTTC

D: TRBD2
J: TRBJ2-1
size: few
V: TRBV7-6
CDR3: CASSSGGEQFF
DNA: TGTGCCAGCAGCTCGGGGGGTGAGCAGTTCTTC

D: .
J: TRBJ2-3
size: .
V: TRBV19
CDR3: CASSISAGTDTQYF
DNA: TGTGCCAGTAGTATTTCGGCAGGGACAGATACGCAGTATTTT

D: .
J: TRBJ2-2
size: few
V: TRBV28
CDR3: CASSFSGRNTGELFF
DNA: TGTGCCAGCAGTTTTTCCGGGAGAAACACCGGGGAGCTGTTTTTT

D: .
J: TRBJ1-3
size: few
V: TRBV9
CDR3: CASSAVPGDISGNTIYF
DNA: TGTGCCAGCAGCGCCGTCCCAGGGGACATCTCTGGAAACACCATATATTTT

D: TRBD2
J: TRBJ2-1
size: medium-sized
V: TRBV30
CDR3: CAWSAGTTPYNEQFF
DNA: TGTGCCTGGAGTGCCGGGACTACCCCATACAATGAGCAGTTCTTC

D: TRBD2
J: TRBJ2-2
size: few
V: TRBV6-4
CDR3: CASSETSGSTGELFF
DNA: TGTGCCAGCAGTGAGACTAGCGGGAGCACCGGGGAGCTGTTTTTT

D: TRBD1
J: TRBJ1-2
size: .
V: TRBV2
CDR3: CASSEAGTGEGYTF
DNA: TGTGCCAGCAGTGAAGCGGGGACAGGAGAAGGCTACACCTTC

D: .
J: TRBJ1-5
size: .
V: TRBV29-1
CDR3: CSVKGEGNQPQHF
DNA: TGCAGCGTTAAGGGAGAGGGGAATCAGCCCCAGCATTTT

D: .
J: TRBJ2-3
size: .
V: TRBV5-1
CDR3: CASSPSGTDSGTQYF
DNA: TGCGCCAGCAGCCCCAGTGGGACCGATTCTGGTACGCAGTATTTT

D: .
J: TRBJ1-4
size: .
V: TRBV7-9
CDR3: CASSLTPGAGRTNEKLFF
DNA: TGTGCCAGCAGCTTAACACCGGGGGCGGGACGAACTAATGAAAAACTGTTTTTT

D: .
J: TRBJ1-1
size: .
V: TRBV27
CDR3: CASSLLGAQDTEAFF
DNA: TGTGCCAGCAGTTTACTGGGGGCGCAGGACACTGAAGCTTTCTTT

D: TRBD1
J: TRBJ1-2
size: few
V: TRBV30
CDR3: CAWSTTGNGYTF
DNA: TGTGCCTGGAGCACGACAGGGAATGGCTACACCTTC

D: .
J: TRBJ1-1
size: .
V: TRBV15
CDR3: CATSWGWNTEAFF
DNA: TGTGCCACCAGCTGGGGATGGAACACTGAAGCTTTCTTT

D: .
J: TRBJ2-7
size: .
V: TRBV30
CDR3: CAWSRGSPYEQYF
DNA: TGTGCCTGGAGTAGAGGCAGTCCCTACGAGCAGTACTTC